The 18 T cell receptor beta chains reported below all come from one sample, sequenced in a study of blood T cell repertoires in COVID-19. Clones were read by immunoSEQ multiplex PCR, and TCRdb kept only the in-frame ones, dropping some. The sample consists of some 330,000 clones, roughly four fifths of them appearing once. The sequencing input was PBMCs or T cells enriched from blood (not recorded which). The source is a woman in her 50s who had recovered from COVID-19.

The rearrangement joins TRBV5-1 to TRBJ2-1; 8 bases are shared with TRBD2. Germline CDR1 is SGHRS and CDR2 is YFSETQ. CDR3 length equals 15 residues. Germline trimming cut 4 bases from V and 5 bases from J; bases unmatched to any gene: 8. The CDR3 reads CASSTPGLENNEQFF. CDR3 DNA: TGCGCCAGCAGCACGCCGGGACTAGAAAACAATGAGCAGTTCTTC.

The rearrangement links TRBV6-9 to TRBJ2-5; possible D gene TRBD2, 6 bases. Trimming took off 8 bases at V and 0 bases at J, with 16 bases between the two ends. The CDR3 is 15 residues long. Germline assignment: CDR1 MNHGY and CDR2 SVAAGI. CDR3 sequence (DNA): TGTGCCAGCCCTAGGGCGGGGCCGTACCAAGAGACCCAGTACTTC. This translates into CASPRAGPYQETQYF.

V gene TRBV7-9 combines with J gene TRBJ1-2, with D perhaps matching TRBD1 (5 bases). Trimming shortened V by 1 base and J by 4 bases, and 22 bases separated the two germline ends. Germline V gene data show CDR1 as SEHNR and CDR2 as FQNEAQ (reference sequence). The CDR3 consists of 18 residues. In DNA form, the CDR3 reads TGTGCCAGCAGCTTAGGGACTACGACAGTTACATTACTCTATGGCTACACCTTC. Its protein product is CASSLGTTTVTLLYGYTF.

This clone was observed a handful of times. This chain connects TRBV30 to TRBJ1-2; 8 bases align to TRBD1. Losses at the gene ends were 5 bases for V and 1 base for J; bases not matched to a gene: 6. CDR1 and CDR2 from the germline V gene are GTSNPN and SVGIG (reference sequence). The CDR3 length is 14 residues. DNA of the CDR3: TGTGCCTGGTGGACAGGGATGGTTAACTATGGCTACACCTTC. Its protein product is CAWWTGMVNYGYTF.

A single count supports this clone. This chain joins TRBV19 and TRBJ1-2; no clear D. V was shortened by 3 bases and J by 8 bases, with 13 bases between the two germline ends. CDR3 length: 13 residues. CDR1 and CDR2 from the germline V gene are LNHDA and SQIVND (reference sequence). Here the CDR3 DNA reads TGTGCCAGTAGTATCTTCTCGCGGGGAGGCTACACCTTC. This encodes CASSIFSRGGYTF.

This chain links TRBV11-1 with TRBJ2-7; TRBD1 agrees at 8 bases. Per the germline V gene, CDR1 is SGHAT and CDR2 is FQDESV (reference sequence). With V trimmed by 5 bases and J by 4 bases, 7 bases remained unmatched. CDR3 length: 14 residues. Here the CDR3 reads CASSRPGGEYEQYF. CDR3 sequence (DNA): TGTGCCAGCAGCCGACCAGGGGGCGAGTACGAGCAGTACTTC. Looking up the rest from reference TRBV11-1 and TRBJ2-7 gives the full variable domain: EAEVAQSPRYKITEKSQAVAFWCDPISGHATLYWYRQILGQGPELLVQFQDESVVDDSQLPKDRFSAERLKGVDSTLKIQPAELGDSAMYLCASSRPGGEYEQYFGPGTRLTVT.

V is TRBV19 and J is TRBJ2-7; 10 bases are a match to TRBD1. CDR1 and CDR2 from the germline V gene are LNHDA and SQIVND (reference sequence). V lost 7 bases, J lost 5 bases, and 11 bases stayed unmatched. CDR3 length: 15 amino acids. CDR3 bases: TGTGCCAGTACCCTCGACGGGACAGGGGCTCACGAGCAGTACTTC. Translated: CASTLDGTGAHEQYF.

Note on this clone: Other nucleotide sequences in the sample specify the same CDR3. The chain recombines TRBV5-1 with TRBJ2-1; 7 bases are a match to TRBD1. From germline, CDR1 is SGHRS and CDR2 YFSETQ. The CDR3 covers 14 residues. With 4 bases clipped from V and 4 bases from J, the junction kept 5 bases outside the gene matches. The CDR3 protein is CASSLGTVYNEQFF. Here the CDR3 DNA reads TGCGCCAGCAGCCTCGGGACAGTTTACAATGAGCAGTTCTTC.

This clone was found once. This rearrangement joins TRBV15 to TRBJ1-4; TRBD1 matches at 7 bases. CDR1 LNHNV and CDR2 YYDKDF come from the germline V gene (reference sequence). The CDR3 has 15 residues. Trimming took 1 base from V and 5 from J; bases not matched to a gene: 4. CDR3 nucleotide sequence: TGTGCCACCAGCAGAGTTCCCAGGGGGAATGAAAAACTGTTTTTT. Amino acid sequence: CATSRVPRGNEKLFF.

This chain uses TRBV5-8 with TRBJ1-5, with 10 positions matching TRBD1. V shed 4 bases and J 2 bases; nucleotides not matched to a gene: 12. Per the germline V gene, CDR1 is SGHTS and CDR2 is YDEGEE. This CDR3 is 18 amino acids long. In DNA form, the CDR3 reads TGTGCCAGCAGCACTAAGCCCTCCGGGACAGGGGGCAATCAGCCCCAGCATTTT. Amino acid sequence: CASSTKPSGTGGNQPQHF.

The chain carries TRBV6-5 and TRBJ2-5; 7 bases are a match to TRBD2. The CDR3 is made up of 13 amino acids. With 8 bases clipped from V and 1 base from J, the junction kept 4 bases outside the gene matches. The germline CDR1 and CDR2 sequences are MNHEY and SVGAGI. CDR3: CASGGGLQETQYF. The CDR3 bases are TGTGCCAGCGGGGGGGGACTCCAAGAGACCCAGTACTTC.

The CDR3 region has the DNA TGTGCCAGCGGCACAGGGTTGGGTGAAAAACTGTTTTTT. It codes for CASGTGLGEKLFF. The rearrangement joins TRBV25-1 to TRBJ1-4, with D tentatively TRBD1 (6 bases). Trimming took 8 bases from V and 7 from J, leaving 14 bases between them. Germline V lookup: CDR1 MGHDK, CDR2 SYGVNS. CDR3 size: 13 residues.

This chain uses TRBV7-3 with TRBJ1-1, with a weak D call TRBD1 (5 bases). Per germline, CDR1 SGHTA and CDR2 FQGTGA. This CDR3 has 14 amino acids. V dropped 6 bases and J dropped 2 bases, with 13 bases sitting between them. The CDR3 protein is CASRGLGVNTEAFF. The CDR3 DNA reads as TGTGCCAGCAGGGGACTGGGGGTAAACACTGAAGCTTTCTTT.

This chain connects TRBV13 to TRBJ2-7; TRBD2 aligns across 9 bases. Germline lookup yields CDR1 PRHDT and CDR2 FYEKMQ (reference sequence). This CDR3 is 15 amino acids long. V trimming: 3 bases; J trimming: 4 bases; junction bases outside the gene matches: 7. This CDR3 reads CASSFAGGAEYEQYF. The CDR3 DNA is TGTGCCAGCAGCTTCGCGGGGGGGGCCGAGTACGAGCAGTACTTC.

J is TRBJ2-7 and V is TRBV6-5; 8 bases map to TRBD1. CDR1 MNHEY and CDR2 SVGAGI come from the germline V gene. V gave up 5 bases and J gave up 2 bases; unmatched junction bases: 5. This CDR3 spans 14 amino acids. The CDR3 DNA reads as TGTGCCAGCAGTCCCGCACAGGGGGCCTACGAGCAGTACTTC. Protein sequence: CASSPAQGAYEQYF.

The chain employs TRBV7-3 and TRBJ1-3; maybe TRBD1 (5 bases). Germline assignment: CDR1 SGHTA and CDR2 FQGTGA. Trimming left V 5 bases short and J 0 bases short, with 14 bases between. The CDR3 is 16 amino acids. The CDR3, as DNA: TGTGCCAGCAGCCTAGTAGGGGCGAGCTCTGGAAACACCATATATTTT. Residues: CASSLVGASSGNTIYF.

The DNA of the CDR3 is TGTGCCAGCAGTTTACCTACGTCTGGCTACACCTTC. It translates to CASSLPTSGYTF. This chain joins TRBV28 and TRBJ1-2; D not resolved. From germline, CDR1 is MDHEN and CDR2 SYDVKM. The CDR3 extends over 12 amino acids. The V gene lost 2 bases and the J gene lost 7 bases, with 8 bases spanning the gap.

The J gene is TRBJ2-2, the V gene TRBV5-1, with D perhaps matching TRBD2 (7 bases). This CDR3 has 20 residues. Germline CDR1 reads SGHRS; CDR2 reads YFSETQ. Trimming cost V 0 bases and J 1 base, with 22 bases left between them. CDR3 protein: CASSLGTGGAFLLNTGELFF. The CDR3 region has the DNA TGCGCCAGCAGCTTGGGGACGGGGGGCGCCTTTTTGCTGAACACCGGGGAGCTGTTTTTT. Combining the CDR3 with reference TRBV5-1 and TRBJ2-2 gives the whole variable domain KAGVTQTPRYLIKTRGQQVTLSCSPISGHRSVSWYQQTPGQGLQFLFEYFSETQRNKGNFPGRFSGRQFSNSRSEMNVSTLELGDSALYLCASSLGTGGAFLLNTGELFFGEGSRLTVL.